This TCR beta chain stems from a study of shared clonotypes between healthy human individuals. Deep-level assay runs were performed. Sorted subsets were amplified in replicate PCRs using about 210 ng DNA, 30,000 to 35,000 T cell genomes. As processed by the authors: ImmunoSEQ output held junction-only sequences without quality scores, so filtering differed. The repertoire was sequenced with immunoSEQ multiplex PCR; TCRdb's copy has only in-frame clones and lacks some. That table supplies the V and J calls and clone size; D and trimming were determined from the DNA. The profile shows around 2,000,000 clones, around 96% of them singletons. Trimming cost V 0 bases and J 0 bases, with 16 bases left between them. The CDR3 runs to 18 residues. From germline, CDR1 is MGHRA and CDR2 YSYEKL. Naive-designated CD8 cells lacked CD45RO, were positively enriched for CCR7, and omitted terminally differentiated effector memory CD45RA+ cells. Recent vaccinations or acute infections were absent in the healthy HIV-negative adult donors.

The sequencing input was naive CD8+ T cells sorted from blood. The receptor's source is a man between 18 and 29 years old in good health. V and J are TRBV4-1 and TRBJ2-3; a possible D gene is TRBD2 (7 bases). The CDR3 region has the DNA TGCGCCAGCAGCCAAGAAGGTAGTGCGGGGGCCAGCACAGATACGCAGTATTTT. Residues: CASSQEGSAGASTDTQYF.